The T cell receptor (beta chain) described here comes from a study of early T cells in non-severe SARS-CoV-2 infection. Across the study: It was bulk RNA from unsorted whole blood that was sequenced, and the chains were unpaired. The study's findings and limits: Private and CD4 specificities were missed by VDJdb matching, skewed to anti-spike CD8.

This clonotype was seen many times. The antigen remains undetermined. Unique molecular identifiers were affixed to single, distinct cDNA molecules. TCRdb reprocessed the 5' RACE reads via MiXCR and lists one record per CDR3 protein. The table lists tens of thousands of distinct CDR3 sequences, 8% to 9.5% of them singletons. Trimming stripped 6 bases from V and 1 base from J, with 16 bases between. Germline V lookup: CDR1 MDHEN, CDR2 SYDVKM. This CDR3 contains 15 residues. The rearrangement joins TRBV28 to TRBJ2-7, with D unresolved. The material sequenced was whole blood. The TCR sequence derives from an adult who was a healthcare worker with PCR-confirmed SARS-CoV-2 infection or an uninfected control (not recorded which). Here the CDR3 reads CASRRTATASYEQYF. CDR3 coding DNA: TGTGCCAGCAGAAGGACGGCCACCGCTTCCTACGAGCAGTACTTC.